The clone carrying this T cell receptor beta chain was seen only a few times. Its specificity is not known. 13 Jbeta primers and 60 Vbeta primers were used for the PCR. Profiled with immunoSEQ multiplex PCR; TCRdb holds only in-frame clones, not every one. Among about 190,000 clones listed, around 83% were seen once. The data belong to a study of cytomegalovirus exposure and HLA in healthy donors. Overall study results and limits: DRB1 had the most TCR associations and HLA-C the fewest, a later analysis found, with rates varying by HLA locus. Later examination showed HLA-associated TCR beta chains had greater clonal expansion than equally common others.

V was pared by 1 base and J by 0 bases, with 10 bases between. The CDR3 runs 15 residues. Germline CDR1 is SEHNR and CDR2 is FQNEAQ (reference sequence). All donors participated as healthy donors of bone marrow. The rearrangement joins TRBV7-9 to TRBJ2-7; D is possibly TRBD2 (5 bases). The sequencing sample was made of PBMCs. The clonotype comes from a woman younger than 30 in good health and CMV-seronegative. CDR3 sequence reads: CASSLGAVSSYEQYF. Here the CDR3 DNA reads TGTGCCAGCAGCTTAGGAGCGGTGAGCTCCTACGAGCAGTACTTC.